The 32 T cell receptor beta chains given below trace back to one sample, sequenced in a study of blood T cell repertoires in COVID-19. Profiling relied on immunoSEQ multiplex PCR, and the TCRdb table lists in-frame clones only, not all of them. In the table there are approximately 190,000 clones, about 80% of which are singletons. Input material: peripheral blood. The source is a woman aged 60-75 years with COVID-19, enrolled during active disease.

The chain joins TRBV11-2 to TRBJ1-6; D is undetermined. Germline V CDR1 and CDR2: SGHAT, FQNNGV. Trimming took 5 bases from V and 4 from J, leaving 12 bases between them. CDR3 length: 15 residues. The CDR3 spells CASSVEVIYNSPLHF. The CDR3 coding sequence is TGTGCCAGCAGCGTCGAGGTTATTTATAATTCACCCCTCCACTTT.

This chain connects TRBV6-1 to TRBJ2-5, with D maybe TRBD1 (7 bases). Trimming stripped 2 bases from V and 12 bases from J, with 16 bases between. This CDR3 is built from 13 residues. The V gene's germline CDR1 is MNHNS and CDR2 SASEGT. DNA for the CDR3: TGTGCCAGCAGTGAATTCAGGGGGGCTGTAAAGTACTTC. It yields the protein CASSEFRGAVKYF.

The J gene is TRBJ1-5, the V gene TRBV7-6; 9 nucleotides align to TRBD1. Per the germline V gene, CDR1 is SGHVS and CDR2 is FNYEAQ. CDR3 length equals 15 residues. V lost 5 bases, J lost 4 bases, and 6 bases stayed unmatched. CDR3 loop: CASSTGTGRNQPQHF. CDR3 DNA: TGTGCCAGCAGCACGGGGACAGGGCGGAATCAGCCCCAGCATTTT.

Turning to this clone: A read error may produce the germline difference seen at one junction end. Other DNA sequences in the sample encode the same CDR3. The rearrangement uses TRBV7-9 and TRBJ1-2; D ambiguous. The germline CDR1 and CDR2 sequences are SEHNR and FQNEAQ (reference sequence). The CDR3 extends over 13 amino acids. In nucleotides, the CDR3 is TGTGCCAGCAGCTTCGAGGGTGCGTTTGGCTATACCTTC. Translation gives CASSFEGAFGYTF.

This chain uses TRBV24-1 with TRBJ1-2; 11 bases are a match to TRBD1. The CDR3 sequence is 15 residues long. V trimming: 5 bases; J trimming: 8 bases; junction bases outside the gene matches: 9. Germline CDR1 is KGHDR and CDR2 is SFDVKD. CDR3 sequence reads: CATSGTGGAFGGYTF. The CDR3 DNA is TGTGCCACCAGTGGGACAGGGGGCGCCTTCGGCGGCTACACCTTC.

The genes are TRBV28 and TRBJ1-1; D is unclear. Germline V gene data show CDR1 as MDHEN and CDR2 as SYDVKM. V dropped 2 bases and J dropped 10 bases, with 8 bases sitting between them. This CDR3 is 11 amino acids long. Here the CDR3 reads CASSLNGGAFF. The CDR3 nucleotides read TGTGCCAGCAGTTTAAACGGCGGAGCTTTCTTT.

The chain has TRBV15 and TRBJ2-3; 12 bases fit TRBD2. Germline V gene sequence: CDR1 LNHNV, CDR2 YYDKDF (reference sequence). The ends lost 6 bases at V and 0 bases at J; junction bases unmatched: 10. There are 18 residues in the CDR3. CDR3 residues: CATRRPGLAGPSTDTQYF. DNA for the CDR3: TGTGCCACCAGAAGACCGGGACTAGCGGGCCCTAGCACAGATACGCAGTATTTT.

V and J are TRBV27 and TRBJ2-2, with D possibly being TRBD1 (6 bases). Trimming shortened V by 5 bases and J by 3 bases, and 10 bases separated the two germline ends. CDR1 and CDR2 from the germline V gene are MNHEY and SMNVEV (reference sequence). The CDR3 length is 14 residues. The CDR3 protein is CASSPGQYTGELFF. In DNA form, the CDR3 reads TGTGCCAGCAGTCCCGGACAGTACACCGGGGAGCTGTTTTTT.

In its sample, this clone was seen a few times. The genes are TRBV5-1 and TRBJ2-1; 13 bases are a match to TRBD2. This CDR3 spans 16 amino acids. CDR1 is SGHRS, CDR2 YFSETQ, per germline. V lost 4 bases and J lost 3; bases outside the gene matches: 4. Written as DNA, the CDR3 is TGCGCCAGCAGCGGAGGACTAGCGGGAGTCTACAATGAGCAGTTCTTC. It translates to CASSGGLAGVYNEQFF. Full variable domain (missing parts from reference TRBV5-1 and TRBJ2-1): KAGVTQTPRYLIKTRGQQVTLSCSPISGHRSVSWYQQTPGQGLQFLFEYFSETQRNKGNFPGRFSGRQFSNSRSEMNVSTLELGDSALYLCASSGGLAGVYNEQFFGPGTRLTVL.

The rearrangement uses TRBV6-1 and TRBJ1-3; D unresolved. The germline V gene has CDR1 MNHNS and CDR2 SASEGT. The CDR3 sequence is 16 residues long. Trimming cost V 4 bases and J 0 bases, with 13 bases left between them. In DNA, the CDR3 is TGTGCCAGCAGTGGGGAGAGGTTTGGCTCTGGAAACACCATATATTTT. It encodes CASSGERFGSGNTIYF.

The rearrangement joins TRBV27 to TRBJ1-2; D ambiguous. Germline CDR1 MNHEY, CDR2 SMNVEV (reference sequence). The CDR3 has 14 residues. The V and J ends lost 0 bases and 3 bases respectively, with 8 bases between them. The CDR3 loop is CASSLSRGDYGYTF. The CDR3 coding sequence is TGTGCCAGCAGTTTATCACGGGGTGACTATGGCTACACCTTC.

The chain recombines TRBV27 with TRBJ1-4; D is ambiguous. The CDR3 covers 14 residues. Germline V gives CDR1 MNHEY, CDR2 SMNVEV (reference sequence). The V end was cut by 3 bases, the J end by 7 bases, with 12 bases between. For the CDR3, the DNA is TGTGCCAGCAGTTTTTCCCCCCGCGGTGAAAAACTGTTTTTT. Amino acids: CASSFSPRGEKLFF. The full variable domain, in which reference TRBV27 and TRBJ1-4 provide the parts outside the CDR3, is EAQVTQNPRYLITVTGKKLTVTCSQNMNHEYMSWYRQDPGLGLRQIYYSMNVEVTDKGDVPEGYKVSRKEKRNFPLILESPSPNQTSLYFCASSFSPRGEKLFFGSGTQLSVL.

This clone was recorded once. The rearrangement links TRBV11-2 to TRBJ1-1; TRBD1 matches 11 bases. This CDR3 contains 14 residues. CDR1 is SGHAT and CDR2 is FQNNGV in the germline V gene. J was trimmed by 4 bases and V by 5 bases; bases with no gene match: 3. CDR3 residues: CASSPGTGGTEAFF. The CDR3 nucleotides read TGTGCCAGCAGCCCAGGGACAGGGGGCACTGAAGCTTTCTTT.

The CDR3 nucleotides are TGTGCCAGTAGCCGACAGGGGGCCGGCACAGATACGCAGTATTTT. This encodes CASSRQGAGTDTQYF. The chain uses TRBV19 and TRBJ2-3; TRBD1 aligns across 10 bases. The J segment lost 1 base and the V segment lost 6 bases, leaving 4 bases of the junction unmatched. CDR3 size: 15 residues. Germline CDR1 and CDR2: LNHDA and SQIVND (reference sequence).

This chain joins TRBV9 and TRBJ1-2; TRBD1 matches at 8 bases. J lost 8 bases, V lost 3 bases, and 15 bases had no gene match. The CDR3 is made up of 16 amino acids. Germline V CDR1 and CDR2: SGDLS, YYNGEE. The CDR3 here is CASSATPTYRGGGYTF. CDR3 coding DNA: TGTGCCAGCAGCGCTACTCCGACCTACAGGGGGGGCGGCTACACCTTC.

The rearrangement uses TRBV5-1 and TRBJ1-1, with D perhaps TRBD1 (5 bases). With 3 bases removed from V and 1 base from J, the gap between germline ends came to 10 bases. This CDR3 contains 14 residues. Germline CDR1 reads SGHRS; CDR2 reads YFSETQ. The CDR3 nucleotides are TGCGCCAGCAGCTCCGCGGGGGGGAACACTGAAGCTTTCTTT. Translating gives CASSSAGGNTEAFF.

V and J are TRBV3-1 (or the pseudogene TRBV3-2) and TRBJ1-2; maybe TRBD1 (5 bases). This CDR3 has 13 residues. Trimming removed 1 base from V and 7 bases from J, with 10 bases in between. Germline V CDR1 and CDR2: LGHDT, YNNKEL (reference sequence). The CDR3 coding sequence is TGTGCCAGCAGCCAAGCCCGACAGACTGGCTACACCTTC. This sequence encodes CASSQARQTGYTF.

The chain has TRBV19 and TRBJ2-3, with unresolved D. Germline CDR1 LNHDA, CDR2 SQIVND (reference sequence). V was trimmed by 5 bases and J by 11 bases, leaving 17 bases between them. This CDR3 contains 13 residues. The CDR3 DNA sequence: TGTGCCAGTAGTTCCGCGACCGGGTCTCAGCAGTATTTT. Its protein is CASSSATGSQQYF.

The V call is TRBV6-1, the J call TRBJ1-6; 7 bases map to TRBD1. CDR1 is MNHNS and CDR2 is SASEGT in the germline V gene. V shed 4 bases, J shed 10 bases, and the junction held 16 bases outside the gene matches. This CDR3 is built from 17 residues. CDR3 in amino acids: CASSAIQGTLLWSPLHF. The CDR3 DNA reads as TGTGCCAGCAGTGCAATACAGGGGACCCTTCTTTGGTCACCCCTCCACTTT.

The chain carries TRBV9 and TRBJ2-2; TRBD1 agrees at 8 bases. Germline V lookup: CDR1 SGDLS, CDR2 YYNGEE. The V gene end was trimmed by 4 bases and the J gene end by 4 bases; junction bases not matched to a gene: 9. The CDR3 has 16 amino acids. DNA for the CDR3: TGTGCCAGCAGCCCGACGACAGGGGCCACCACCGGGGAGCTGTTTTTT. It specifies CASSPTTGATTGELFF.

The V call is TRBV7-2, the J call TRBJ2-7; 8 nucleotides line up with TRBD1. Unmatched junction bases numbered 4, after V lost 4 bases and J lost 2 bases. The germline gives CDR1 SGHTA, CDR2 FQGNSA. The CDR3 extends over 14 amino acids. This CDR3 is CASSYGQGPYEQYF. CDR3 nucleotide sequence: TGTGCCAGCAGCTACGGACAGGGCCCCTACGAGCAGTACTTC. The full variable domain, with the rest looked up from reference TRBV7-2 and TRBJ2-7, is GAGVSQSPSNKVTEKGKDVELRCDPISGHTALYWYRQSLGQGLEFLIYFQGNSAPDKSGLPSDRFSAERTGGSVSTLTIQRTQQEDSAVYLCASSYGQGPYEQYFGPGTRLTVT.

CDR3 coding DNA: TGCGCCAGCAGCCCGTCAGGAGGGTGGAGCTATGGCTACACCTTC. Protein product: CASSPSGGWSYGYTF. The chain has TRBV5-1 and TRBJ1-2; D is unclear. Trimming removed 4 bases from V and 4 bases from J, with 17 bases in between. This CDR3 is 15 amino acids long. CDR1 and CDR2 from the germline V gene are SGHRS and YFSETQ.

This clone was seen a single time. The chain links TRBV5-1 to TRBJ2-3; D is perhaps TRBD2 (6 bases). Per the germline V gene, CDR1 is SGHRS and CDR2 is YFSETQ. The length of the CDR3 is 15 residues. V lost 5 bases to trimming and J lost 2 bases, with 15 bases between them. CDR3: CASRGHGGDTDTQYF. CDR3 nucleotides: TGCGCCAGCAGGGGGCATGGCGGGGACACAGATACGCAGTATTTT.

The genes are TRBV28 and TRBJ1-3; the match to TRBD1 covers 9 bases. V was pared by 5 bases and J by 0 bases, with 11 bases of the junction left unmatched. The germline V gene encodes CDR1 MDHEN and CDR2 SYDVKM. The CDR3 contains 18 residues. CDR3 nucleotides: TGTGCCAGCAGTCCCGGGTGGGGGACAGGGCCCTCTGGAAACACCATATATTTT. This gives the protein CASSPGWGTGPSGNTIYF.

The rearrangement links TRBV6-5 to TRBJ1-2, with TRBD1 matching over 7 bases. This CDR3 has 12 residues. V shed 5 bases and J 8 bases; nucleotides not matched to a gene: 5. From germline, CDR1 is MNHEY and CDR2 SVGAGI. The CDR3 region is CASSPGQYGYTF. The CDR3 DNA reads TGTGCCAGCAGTCCGGGACAGTACGGCTACACCTTC.

CDR3 coding DNA: TGCGCCAGCAGCAAGGGGGCGACTGACGATACGCAGTATTTT. It is translated as CASSKGATDDTQYF. This rearrangement joins TRBV5-1 to TRBJ2-3; 7 bases align to TRBD1. Trimming cost V 4 bases and J 6 bases; bases outside gene matches: 8. The CDR3 is 14 residues long. Germline V gene sequence: CDR1 SGHRS, CDR2 YFSETQ.

The rearrangement links TRBV7-3 to TRBJ1-2, with 9 bases aligning to TRBD1. V gave up 5 bases and J gave up 4 bases; unmatched junction bases: 8. From germline, CDR1 is SGHTA and CDR2 FQGTGA. This CDR3 is built from 15 residues. The CDR3, as DNA: TGTGCCAGCAGCCCAACAGGGGGCGCCGGCTATGGCTACACCTTC. Its translation is CASSPTGGAGYGYTF.

This sequence joins TRBV7-9 and TRBJ2-1, with a weak D call TRBD1 (5 bases). Germline V gives CDR1 SEHNR, CDR2 FQNEAQ (reference sequence). The CDR3 totals 15 residues. Trimming removed 8 bases from V and 1 base from J, with 15 bases in between. The CDR3 DNA sequence: TGTGCCAGCCGACAGCGACAAACTTCCTACAATGAGCAGTTCTTC. Translating it yields CASRQRQTSYNEQFF. Drawing the rest from reference TRBV7-9 and TRBJ2-1, the complete variable domain is DTGVSQNPRHKITKRGQNVTFRCDPISEHNRLYWYRQTLGQGPEFLTYFQNEAQLEKSRLLSDRFSAERPKGSFSTLEIQRTEQGDSAMYLCASRQRQTSYNEQFFGPGTRLTVL.

This clone was seen more than once but under ten times. The chain joins TRBV3-1 (or the pseudogene TRBV3-2) to TRBJ1-3, with 8 nucleotides matching TRBD1. Germline loops: CDR1 LGHDT, CDR2 YNNKEL (reference sequence). V lost 1 base to trimming and J lost 8 bases; unmatched junction nucleotides: 10. The CDR3 is 16 residues long. CDR3 region: CASSQASDRAGYTIYF. CDR3 in DNA: TGTGCCAGCAGCCAAGCGTCGGACAGGGCGGGGTACACCATATATTTT.

This sequence joins TRBV9 and TRBJ2-7; 9 bases match TRBD1. Looked up from germline, CDR1 is SGDLS and CDR2 is YYNGEE. With V trimmed by 4 bases and J by 3 bases, 2 bases remained unmatched. CDR3 length: 13 amino acids. This CDR3 reads CASSSGQGYEQYF. DNA of the CDR3: TGTGCCAGCAGCTCGGGACAGGGCTACGAGCAGTACTTC. Based on the CDR3 plus reference TRBV9 and TRBJ2-7, the full variable domain is DSGVTQTPKHLITATGQRVTLRCSPRSGDLSVYWYQQSLDQGLQFLIQYYNGEERAKGNILERFSAQQFPDLHSELNLSSLELGDSALYFCASSSGQGYEQYFGPGTRLTVT.

The chain couples TRBV4-1 to TRBJ2-1, with 7 positions matching TRBD2. The CDR3 has 17 residues. J was trimmed by 0 bases and V by 5 bases; bases with no gene match: 10. Germline V CDR1 and CDR2: MGHRA, YSYEKL. CDR3 in DNA: TGCGCCAGCAGCAACCTCTTACTAGCGAGCTCCTACAATGAGCAGTTCTTC. Translation gives CASSNLLLASSYNEQFF.

The chain carries TRBV5-1 and TRBJ1-1, with D maybe TRBD1 (6 bases). With 1 base removed from V and 0 bases from J, the gap between germline ends came to 13 bases. This CDR3 comprises 16 residues. Per the germline V gene, CDR1 is SGHRS and CDR2 is YFSETQ. CDR3 DNA sequence: TGCGCCAGCAGCTTGTCTCCACAGGGCTTGAACACTGAAGCTTTCTTT. Translation gives CASSLSPQGLNTEAFF. The whole variable domain, remainder taken from reference TRBV5-1 and TRBJ1-1, is KAGVTQTPRYLIKTRGQQVTLSCSPISGHRSVSWYQQTPGQGLQFLFEYFSETQRNKGNFPGRFSGRQFSNSRSEMNVSTLELGDSALYLCASSLSPQGLNTEAFFGQGTRLTVV.